This T cell receptor beta chain was sequenced in a study of human T cells and chemical hapten exposure. Study at large: 2% DPC applied to a roughly 2 cm by roughly 2 cm arm area sensitized donors.

General observations from the study: DPC sensitization produced no change in TCRs with frequency above 1 in 1000.

This clonotype was seen many times. The antigen is undetermined. Unique molecular identifiers were affixed to discrete cDNA molecules within the library. Each CDR3 protein is one row after TCRdb ran MiXCR on the RACE reads. The sample carries 300,000 to 400,000 distinct CDR3 sequences, 5.1% recorded once. Sample time point: pre-sensitization, week 0. Regarding treatment: therapeutic diphenylcyclopropenone sensitization with weekly scalp DPC. Blood was collected ahead of every patch test applied. Germline CDR1 SGHTA, CDR2 FQGNSA. The V and J ends lost 5 bases and 9 bases, in that order; junction bases with no gene match: 4. The CDR3 sequence is 13 residues long.

Source: whole blood, taken in connection with sensitization to the hapten diphenylcyclopropenone (DPC). The source is a woman in her forties or fifties with alopecia areata. Some clones in this sample may be carry-over from other donors' samples. V usage is TRBV7-2 and J usage is TRBJ1-6; TRBD1 agrees at 7 bases. The CDR3 spells CASSPDRVSPLHF. The CDR3 region has the DNA TGTGCCAGCAGCCCAGACAGGGTTTCACCCCTCCACTTT.